This T cell receptor beta chain originates from a study of STAT5B mutations in CD4+ large granular lymphocyte leukemia. Regarding the study as a whole: Compared with healthy controls (2/35), patient top clones favored TRBV06 (8/27).

This clone has a handful of counts. Its antigen remains unknown. The germline gives CDR1 SEHNR, CDR2 FQNEAQ (reference sequence). CDR3 length: 15 amino acids. Trimming shortened V by 5 bases and J by 0 bases, and 14 bases separated the two germline ends. TCRdb keeps only in-frame clones here, not all; method: immunoSEQ multiplex PCR. The sample has about 30,000 clones, 70% to 75% seen once. The sequenced sample was CD4+ T cells from blood buffy coats. This TCR derives from a human donor in good health. This chain links TRBV7-9 with TRBJ2-7; possibly TRBD1 or TRBD2 for D (5 bases each). As DNA, the CDR3 is TGTGCCAGCAGCCGCCTAGGGGACCGCTCCTACGAGCAGTACTTC. It yields the protein CASSRLGDRSYEQYF.